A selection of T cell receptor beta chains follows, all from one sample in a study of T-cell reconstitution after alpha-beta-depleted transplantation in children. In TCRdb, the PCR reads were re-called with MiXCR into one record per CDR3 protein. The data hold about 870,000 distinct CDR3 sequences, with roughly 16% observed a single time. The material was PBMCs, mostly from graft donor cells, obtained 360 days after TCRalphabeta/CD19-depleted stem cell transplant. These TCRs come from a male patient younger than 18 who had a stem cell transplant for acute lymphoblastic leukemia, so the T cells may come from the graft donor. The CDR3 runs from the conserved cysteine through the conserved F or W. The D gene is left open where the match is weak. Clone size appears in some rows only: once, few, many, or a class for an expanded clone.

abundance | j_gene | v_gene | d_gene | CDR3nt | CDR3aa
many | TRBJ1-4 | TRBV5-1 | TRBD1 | TGCGCCAGCAGCCAGTTACAGGGGTGGGGTGAAAAACTGTTTTTT | CASSQLQGWGEKLFF
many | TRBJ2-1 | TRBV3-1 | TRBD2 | TGTGCCAGCAGCCGCCCGACTAGCGGCAAAAGGAATGAGCAGTTCTTC | CASSRPTSGKRNEQFF
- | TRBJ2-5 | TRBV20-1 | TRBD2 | TGCAGTGCTAGAGGGAAATCTAGCGGGGAAGAGACCCAGTACTTC | CSARGKSSGEETQYF
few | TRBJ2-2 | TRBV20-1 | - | TGCAGTGCTAGCGGAAGAGGGGGGGCCGGGGAGCTGTTTTTT | CSASGRGGAGELFF
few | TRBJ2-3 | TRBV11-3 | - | TGTGCCAGCAGCCAAGGGCGACTTCGAACAGATACGCAGTATTTT | CASSQGRLRTDTQYF
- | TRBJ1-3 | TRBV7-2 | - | TGTGCCAGCAGCTTAGCGGTGAGAGGGGGTGACACAGGAAACACCATATATTTT | CASSLAVRGGDTGNTIYF
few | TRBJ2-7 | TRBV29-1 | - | TGCAGCGTTGGGGGGTTAACCGTATACGAGCAGTACTTC | CSVGGLTVYEQYF
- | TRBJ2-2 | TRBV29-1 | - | TGCAGCGTTTCCACCGGGGAGCTGTTTTTT | CSVSTGELFF
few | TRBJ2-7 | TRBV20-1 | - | TGCAGTGCTAGAACCCAGGGGTACTCCTACGAGCAGTACTTC | CSARTQGYSYEQYF
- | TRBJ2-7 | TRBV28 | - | TGTGCCAGCAGGGAAGAGAGCGTTGGGGGGCAGGGGTACTTC | CASREESVGGQGYF
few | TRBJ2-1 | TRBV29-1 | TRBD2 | TGCAGCGTTGATCCGGGACTAGGGAGATCCTACAATGAGCAGTTCTTC | CSVDPGLGRSYNEQFF
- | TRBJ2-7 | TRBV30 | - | TGTGCCTGGAGCGCCTGGGGGGCCAAATATTACGAGCAGTACTTC | CAWSAWGAKYYEQYF
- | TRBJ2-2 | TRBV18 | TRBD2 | TGTGCCAGCTCACCGGAACTAGCGTCGAACACCGGGGAGCTGTTTTTT | CASSPELASNTGELFF
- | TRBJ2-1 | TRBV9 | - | TGTGCCAGCAGCGTAGCTAATGAGGGCCAGTTCTTC | CASSVANEGQFF
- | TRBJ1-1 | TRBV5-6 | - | TGTGCCAGCAGCCAGCTAATTAGCGGTGAAGCTTTCTTT | CASSQLISGEAFF
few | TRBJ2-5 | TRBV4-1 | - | TGCGCCAGCAGCCAGATCGGGTTTGGGACCCAGTACTTC | CASSQIGFGTQYF
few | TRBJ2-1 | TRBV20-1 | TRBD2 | TGCAGTGCTAGAGGTATTACCGGGACTAGCAATGAGCAGTTCTTC | CSARGITGTSNEQFF
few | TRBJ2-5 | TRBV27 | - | TGTGCCAGCACTCCGTCGGGAACCTTTCAAGAGACCCAGTACTTC | CASTPSGTFQETQYF
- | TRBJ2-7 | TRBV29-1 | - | TGCAGCGTTGACGTATACAGGGCTAATTCTGCCTACGAGCAGTACTTC | CSVDVYRANSAYEQYF
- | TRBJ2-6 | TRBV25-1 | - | TGTGCCAGCAGTGACGGCTCTGGGGCCAACGTCCTGACTTTC | CASSDGSGANVLTF
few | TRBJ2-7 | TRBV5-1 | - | TGCGCCAGCAGCCTTGACAGTTCCCCCCCCTACGAGCAGTACTTC | CASSLDSSPPYEQYF
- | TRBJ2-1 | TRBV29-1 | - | TGCAGCGTCACCGGGACTTATAACTACAATGAGCAGTTCTTC | CSVTGTYNYNEQFF
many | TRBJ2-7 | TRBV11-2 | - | TGTGCCAGCAGCTTGGGGACGGCGACCTACGAGCAGTACTTC | CASSLGTATYEQYF
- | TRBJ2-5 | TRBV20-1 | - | TGCAGTGAGCTGAAAAGAGGAGAGACCCAGTACTTC | CSELKRGETQYF
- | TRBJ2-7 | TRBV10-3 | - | TGTGCCATCAGTGAGTCGGTCGGCCCCTCCTACGAGCAGTACTTC | CAISESVGPSYEQYF
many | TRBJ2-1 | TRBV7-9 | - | TGTGCCAGCAGCTTAAGTAGACAGCCCCCCTACAATGAGCAGTTCTTC | CASSLSRQPPYNEQFF
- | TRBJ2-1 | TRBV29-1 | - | TGCAGCGTGGGTGGTTGGAGCTCCTACAATGAGCAGTTCTTC | CSVGGWSSYNEQFF
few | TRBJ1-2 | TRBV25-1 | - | TGTGCCAGCAGAACACCTAACTATGGCTACACCTTC | CASRTPNYGYTF
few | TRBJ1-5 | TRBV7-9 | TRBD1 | TGTGCCAGCAGCTCGACAGGGGTTAGGGGTCAGCCCCAGCATTTT | CASSSTGVRGQPQHF
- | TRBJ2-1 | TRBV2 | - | TGTGCCAGCAGTGCCCGAAACTTGAGGTACGACAATGAGCAGTTCTTC | CASSARNLRYDNEQFF
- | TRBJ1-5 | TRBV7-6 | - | TGTGCCAGCAGCGCATATACAAATAGCAATCAGCCCCAGCATTTT | CASSAYTNSNQPQHF
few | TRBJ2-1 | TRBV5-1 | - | TGCGCCAGCAGCTTGCTGGCAACTACAAATGAGCAGTTCTTC | CASSLLATTNEQFF